A single sample gave rise to the 26 T cell receptor beta chains below, sequenced in a study of cytomegalovirus exposure and HLA in healthy donors. With 60 Vbeta and 13 Jbeta primers, the PCR was carried out. Only in-frame clones appear in the TCRdb table, and some are missing; sequencing was by immunoSEQ multiplex PCR. This table has 180,000 or so clones, 70% to 90% appearing once. The sequencing input was PBMCs. These receptors were taken from a man aged 18 to 29 in good health and CMV-seropositive.

This clone has a single count. This sequence joins TRBV23-1 and TRBJ1-6; maybe TRBD1 (5 bases). TRBV23-1 is recorded as an ORF, its role being uncertain. This CDR3 is built from 17 residues. With 8 bases removed from V and 8 bases from J, the gap between germline ends came to 25 bases. The DNA of the CDR3 is TGCGCCAGCCTTAGGGGACTTTTGGCCCTCTTATATTCACCCCTCCACTTT. Translated, it gives CASLRGLLALLYSPLHF.

The CDR3 spells CASSFGFEAFF. The CDR3 coding sequence is TGTGCCAGCAGCTTCGGGTTTGAAGCTTTCTTT. The genes are TRBV5-6 and TRBJ1-1, with no clear D. The CDR3 runs 11 residues. CDR1 is SGHDT, CDR2 YYEEEE, per germline. Trimming took 2 bases from V and 7 from J, leaving 6 bases between them.

In DNA, the CDR3 is TGTGCCAGCAGCAGCCGGGACAGGGAGAACTATGGCTACACCTTC. Protein sequence: CASSSRDRENYGYTF. The chain has TRBV5-6 and TRBJ1-2, with 9 bases fitting TRBD1. The CDR3 is 15 residues long. After removal of 4 bases from V and 2 bases from J, the junction contained 6 bases not matched to a gene. Germline V gene sequence: CDR1 SGHDT, CDR2 YYEEEE. Full variable domain (remainder filled in from reference TRBV5-6 and TRBJ1-2): DAGVTQSPTHLIKTRGQQVTLRCSPKSGHDTVSWYQQALGQGPQFIFQYYEEEERQRGNFPDRFSGHQFPNYSSELNVNALLLGDSALYLCASSSRDRENYGYTFGSGTRLTVV.

The chain couples TRBV5-5 to TRBJ1-2; 7 bases are a match to TRBD1. After removal of 3 bases from V and 3 bases from J, the junction contained 8 bases not matched to a gene. The germline CDR1 and CDR2 sequences are SGHKS and YYEKEE (reference sequence). This CDR3 region has 15 residues. Written as DNA, the CDR3 is TGTGCCAGCAGCTCATCCCCAGGGGGAGACTATGGCTACACCTTC. It encodes CASSSSPGGDYGYTF.

The rearrangement uses TRBV7-9 and TRBJ2-7, with 9 bases aligning to TRBD1. After removal of 2 bases from V and 0 bases from J, the junction contained 5 bases not matched to a gene. This CDR3 has 16 residues. Germline CDR1 and CDR2: SEHNR and FQNEAQ (reference sequence). CDR3 nucleotides: TGTGCCAGCAGCTTAACCCCGGGACAGGGCTCCTACGAGCAGTACTTC. Protein: CASSLTPGQGSYEQYF.

V and J are TRBV6-5 and TRBJ2-5; weak D call: TRBD2 (6 bases). The DNA end is more similar to TRBJ2-7, so the J call may be wrong. In germline, CDR1 is MNHEY, CDR2 SVGAGI. CDR3 length: 12 amino acids. The CDR3 DNA is TGTGCCAGCAGTACTGGAGGGCTCGAGCAGTACTTC. Translation: CASSTGGLEQYF.

The chain recombines TRBV19 with TRBJ1-2; no definite D call. The CDR3 runs to 15 residues. The germline V gene encodes CDR1 LNHDA and CDR2 SQIVND (reference sequence). Trimming took off 1 base at V and 5 bases at J, with 14 bases between the two ends. The CDR3 here is CASSIVAIPGYGYTF. CDR3 nucleotides: TGTGCCAGTAGTATAGTTGCAATCCCGGGGTATGGCTACACCTTC.

The rearrangement uses TRBV30 and TRBJ1-2, with TRBD1 identical over 7 bases. CDR3 length equals 13 residues. Per the germline V gene, CDR1 is GTSNPN and CDR2 is SVGIG (reference sequence). Trimming cost V 4 bases and J 6 bases; bases outside gene matches: 8. In nucleotides, the CDR3 is TGTGCCTGGATCATAAGACAGGGCGATGGCTACACCTTC. This codes for CAWIIRQGDGYTF.

The chain carries TRBV12-5 and TRBJ2-1, with 8 bases matching TRBD1. Per germline, CDR1 LGHNT and CDR2 FRNRAP. CDR3 size: 17 residues. The ends lost 1 base at V and 8 bases at J; junction bases unmatched: 13. CDR3 DNA sequence: TGTGCTAGTGGTTTGGCCTCCGGGCAGGGGGCGTCCTATGAGCAGTTCTTC. The encoded protein is CASGLASGQGASYEQFF.

The chain employs TRBV2 and TRBJ1-1, with a weak D call TRBD1 (6 bases). The CDR3 consists of 18 residues. Trimming stripped 1 base from V and 4 bases from J, with 22 bases between. Looked up from germline, CDR1 is SNHLY and CDR2 is FYNNEI. The DNA for the CDR3 is TGTGCCAGCAGTGAAGATTCGGGGTCGATGCAGGGGAGCACTGAAGCTTTCTTT. Translation: CASSEDSGSMQGSTEAFF.

V gene TRBV27 combines with J gene TRBJ1-1; D is ambiguous. V gave up 2 bases and J gave up 1 base, with 5 bases separating them. The CDR3 totals 13 residues. Per the germline V gene, CDR1 is MNHEY and CDR2 is SMNVEV (reference sequence). The CDR3 reads CASSLRSNTEAFF. The CDR3 DNA is TGTGCCAGCAGTTTACGTTCGAACACTGAAGCTTTCTTT.

J is TRBJ1-5 and V is TRBV5-1; no firm D call. Trimming removed 0 bases from V and 6 bases from J, with 7 bases in between. CDR1 and CDR2 (germline): SGHRS, YFSETQ. The CDR3 loop spans 13 amino acids. CDR3 DNA: TGCGCCAGCAGCTTGGGAGAGGGTCAGCCCCAGCATTTT. Its protein product is CASSLGEGQPQHF.

This chain joins TRBV9 and TRBJ1-2; D is possibly TRBD1 (5 bases). Between the trimmed V and J ends, which lost 0 bases and 2 bases, there was a span of 17 bases. The CDR3 consists of 17 residues. Germline CDR1 is SGDLS and CDR2 is YYNGEE. The CDR3, as DNA: TGTGCCAGCAGCGTAGTGGGGGGAGCCTCACCCAACTATGGCTACACCTTC. This encodes CASSVVGGASPNYGYTF.

The V gene is TRBV18, the J gene TRBJ2-5; D remains ambiguous. Trimming took off 1 base at V and 1 base at J, with 7 bases between the two ends. Germline V gene sequence: CDR1 KGHSH, CDR2 LQKENI. The CDR3 covers 14 residues. CDR3 in DNA: TGTGCCAGCTCACCACGGTCAGTCCAAGAGACCCAGTACTTC. This sequence encodes CASSPRSVQETQYF.

The V gene is TRBV27, the J gene TRBJ1-1, with D possibly being TRBD1 (5 bases). Trimming removed 6 bases from V and 5 bases from J, with 16 bases in between. The CDR3 runs 14 residues. From germline, CDR1 is MNHEY and CDR2 SMNVEV (reference sequence). In DNA, the CDR3 is TGTGCCAGCAGGCCGGGGGTCTCGGGGACTGAAGCTTTCTTT. Encoded protein: CASRPGVSGTEAFF.

Written as DNA, the CDR3 is TGTGCCAGTAGTGCTTGGACAGGGCTTGGGGGATATGGCTACACCTTC. Its translation: CASSAWTGLGGYGYTF. The rearrangement joins TRBV19 to TRBJ1-2; 8 bases are shared with TRBD1. The trim removed 5 bases at V and 5 bases at J, leaving 13 bases unmatched. CDR3 length: 16 amino acids. Germline values: CDR1 LNHDA, CDR2 SQIVND (reference sequence).

The chain couples TRBV4-1 to TRBJ2-7, with 7 bases identical to TRBD1. V dropped 0 bases and J dropped 2; count of bases not matched to a gene: 4. The CDR3 consists of 15 residues. In germline, CDR1 is MGHRA, CDR2 YSYEKL. The CDR3 DNA reads as TGCGCCAGCAGCCAAGAACCGGGACAGACCTACGAGCAGTACTTC. It encodes CASSQEPGQTYEQYF.

This clone appeared a few times. The V and J genes are TRBV21-1 and TRBJ2-1; the D call of TRBD1 is as the table states it, not checked on the DNA. TRBV21-1 is annotated as a pseudogene. The CDR3 has 14 residues. Here the CDR3 DNA reads TGTGCCAGCACCTCTATGGGGGCCGGGATTGAGCAGTTCTTC. Its translation is CASTSMGAGIEQFF.

J is TRBJ2-2 and V is TRBV5-1, with D possibly matching TRBD2 (6 bases). This CDR3 spans 15 amino acids. Germline V gene lookup returns CDR1 SGHRS and CDR2 YFSETQ. Trimming shortened V by 5 bases and J by 5 bases, and 16 bases separated the two germline ends. The CDR3 DNA reads as TGCGCCAGCAGACCCGCCGGGACTCTAACCGGGGAGCTGTTTTTT. Translation: CASRPAGTLTGELFF.

This chain uses TRBV2 with TRBJ1-1; perhaps TRBD1 as D (5 bases). The CDR3 extends over 14 amino acids. Trimming pared 8 bases from V and 1 base from J, leaving 14 bases between. Germline loops: CDR1 SNHLY, CDR2 FYNNEI. The CDR3: CASSSVGGNTEAFF. CDR3 nucleotides: TGTGCCAGCTCGAGCGTGGGGGGGAACACTGAAGCTTTCTTT.

The V and J genes are TRBV2 and TRBJ2-1, with 8 positions matching TRBD2. Germline V gene data show CDR1 as SNHLY and CDR2 as FYNNEI. The V segment lost 3 bases and the J segment 5 bases; nucleotides outside the gene matches: 3. This CDR3 is built from 14 residues. This chain's CDR3 is CASSDGLADNEQFF. The CDR3 DNA follows: TGTGCCAGCAGTGACGGACTAGCCGACAATGAGCAGTTCTTC.

The V call is TRBV5-5, the J call TRBJ1-5; TRBD1 agrees at 7 bases. Germline-derived CDR1 and CDR2 are SGHKS and YYEKEE (reference sequence). The CDR3 sequence is 17 residues long. The V gene end was trimmed by 5 bases and the J gene end by 1 base; junction bases not matched to a gene: 12. As DNA, the CDR3 is TGTGCCAGCAGGGCCGGGACAGAGAGATCGAGCAATCAGCCCCAGCATTTT. It specifies CASRAGTERSSNQPQHF.

This clone showed up just a few times. V is TRBV2 and J is TRBJ1-4, with 9 positions matching TRBD1. With V trimmed by 1 base and J by 10 bases, 7 bases remained unmatched. The CDR3 runs 15 residues. The germline V gene encodes CDR1 SNHLY and CDR2 FYNNEI. The CDR3 spells CASSEVGTGLGKLFF. The CDR3, as DNA: TGTGCCAGCAGTGAAGTGGGGACAGGGTTGGGAAAACTGTTTTTT.

The chain has TRBV13 and TRBJ2-5; TRBD2 might be the D (5 bases). The CDR3 loop spans 12 amino acids. Trimming stripped 6 bases from V and 5 bases from J, with 10 bases between. The germline V gene has CDR1 PRHDT and CDR2 FYEKMQ (reference sequence). The CDR3 reads CASRGAGETQYF. The CDR3 DNA reads as TGTGCCAGCAGGGGAGCCGGGGAGACCCAGTACTTC.

The CDR3 spells CASSQVALNYGYTF. The CDR3 coding sequence is TGTGCCAGCAGCCAAGTTGCCCTAAACTATGGCTACACCTTC. The genes are TRBV14 and TRBJ1-2; no clear D gene. V was clipped by 1 base and J by 2 bases, with 8 bases between them. The CDR3 is 14 residues long. Per the germline V gene, CDR1 is SGHDN and CDR2 is FVKESK.

The chain uses TRBV5-1 and TRBJ1-6; possibly TRBD1 for D (5 bases). CDR3 length equals 16 residues. Looked up from germline, CDR1 is SGHRS and CDR2 is YFSETQ. The ends were cut back, 0 bases at V and 7 bases at J, with 14 bases in the middle. The CDR3 nucleotides are TGCGCCAGCAGCTTGGTGGAGGGACTTGCAAATTCACCCCTCCACTTT. The encoded protein is CASSLVEGLANSPLHF.